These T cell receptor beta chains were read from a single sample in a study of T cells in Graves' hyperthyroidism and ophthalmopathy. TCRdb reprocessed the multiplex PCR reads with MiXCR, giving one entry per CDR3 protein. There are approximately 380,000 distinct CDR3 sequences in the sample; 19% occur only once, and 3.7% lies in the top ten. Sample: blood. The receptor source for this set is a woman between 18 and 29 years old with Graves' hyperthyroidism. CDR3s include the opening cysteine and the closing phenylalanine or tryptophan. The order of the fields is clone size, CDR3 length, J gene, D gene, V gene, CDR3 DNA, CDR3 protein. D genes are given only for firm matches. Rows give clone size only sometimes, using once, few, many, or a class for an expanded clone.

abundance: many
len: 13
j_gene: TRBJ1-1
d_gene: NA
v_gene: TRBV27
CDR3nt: TGTGCCAGCAGATCAGAGATGAACACTGAAGCTTTCTTT
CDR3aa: CASRSEMNTEAFF

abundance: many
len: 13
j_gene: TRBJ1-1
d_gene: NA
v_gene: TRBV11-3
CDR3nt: TGTGCCAGCAGCTTGATCTTCAACACTGAAGCTTTCTTT
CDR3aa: CASSLIFNTEAFF

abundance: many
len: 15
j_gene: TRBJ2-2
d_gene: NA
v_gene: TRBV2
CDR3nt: TGTGCCAGCGTCTTAGGCGCAAGAAACACCGGGGAGCTGTTTTTT
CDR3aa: CASVLGARNTGELFF

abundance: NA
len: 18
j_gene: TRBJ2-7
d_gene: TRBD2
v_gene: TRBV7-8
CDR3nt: TGTGCCAGCAGCCACAGAAATAGACTAGCGGGGAGCTCCTACGAGCAGTACTTC
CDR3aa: CASSHRNRLAGSSYEQYF

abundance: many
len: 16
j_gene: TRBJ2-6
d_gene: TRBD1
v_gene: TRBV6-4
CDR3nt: TGTGCCAGCAGCAGACAGGGGACCTCTGGGGCCAACGTCCTGACTTTC
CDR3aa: CASSRQGTSGANVLTF

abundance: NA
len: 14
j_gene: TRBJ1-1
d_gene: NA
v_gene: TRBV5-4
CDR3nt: TGTGCCAGCAGCCGCCAGACAGGGAACACTGAAGCTTTCTTT
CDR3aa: CASSRQTGNTEAFF

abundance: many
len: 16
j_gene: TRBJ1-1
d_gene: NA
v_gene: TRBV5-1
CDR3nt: TGCGCCAGCAGCTCAACAGGGTCGGGTCAGAACACTGAAGCTTTCTTT
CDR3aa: CASSSTGSGQNTEAFF

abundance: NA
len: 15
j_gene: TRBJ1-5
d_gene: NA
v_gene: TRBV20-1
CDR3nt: TGCAGTGCTAGTTACGGTATTTATAGCAATCAGCCCCAGCATTTT
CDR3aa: CSASYGIYSNQPQHF

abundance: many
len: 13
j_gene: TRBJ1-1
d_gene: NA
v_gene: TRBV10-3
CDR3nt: TGTGCCATCAGTGAGTCGCAGGGTGCTGAAGCTTTCTTT
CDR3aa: CAISESQGAEAFF

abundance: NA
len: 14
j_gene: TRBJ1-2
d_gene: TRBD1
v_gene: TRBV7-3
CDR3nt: TGTGCCAGCAGCATAGGGGGCGAAGCCTATGGCTACACCTTC
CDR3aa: CASSIGGEAYGYTF

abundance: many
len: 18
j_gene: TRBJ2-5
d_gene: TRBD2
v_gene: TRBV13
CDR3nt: TGTGCCAGCAGCCTGGGACTAGCGGGGGGATGGTACCAAGAGACCCAGTACTTC
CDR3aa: CASSLGLAGGWYQETQYF

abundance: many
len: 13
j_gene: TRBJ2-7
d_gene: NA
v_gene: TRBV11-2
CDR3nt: TGTGCCAGCAGCTCGGGTTCGCTGTGGGAGCAGTACTTC
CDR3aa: CASSSGSLWEQYF

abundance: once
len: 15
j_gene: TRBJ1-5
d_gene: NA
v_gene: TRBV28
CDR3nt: TGTGCCAGCAGTTTCGGTCCGGGGCTCAATCAGCCCCAGCATTTT
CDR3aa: CASSFGPGLNQPQHF

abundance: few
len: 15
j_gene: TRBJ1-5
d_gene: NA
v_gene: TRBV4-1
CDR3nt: TGCGCCAGCAGCCAAGATCGAGGGGCCCAACAGCCCCAGCATTTT
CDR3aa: CASSQDRGAQQPQHF

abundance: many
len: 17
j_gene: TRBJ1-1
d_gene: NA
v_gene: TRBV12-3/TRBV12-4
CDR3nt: TGTGCCAGCAGTTTACCGGAGACGGACCTAGGGGACACTGAAGCTTTCTTT
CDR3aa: CASSLPETDLGDTEAFF

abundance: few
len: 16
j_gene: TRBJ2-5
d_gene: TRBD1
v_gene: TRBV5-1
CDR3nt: TGCGCCAGCAGCTTGCGGACAGGGTTGTTCCAAGAGACCCAGTACTTC
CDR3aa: CASSLRTGLFQETQYF

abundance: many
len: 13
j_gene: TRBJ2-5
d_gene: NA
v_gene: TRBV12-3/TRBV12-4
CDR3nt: TGTGCCAGCAGTTTGTCGTACCAAGAGACCCAGTACTTC
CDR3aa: CASSLSYQETQYF

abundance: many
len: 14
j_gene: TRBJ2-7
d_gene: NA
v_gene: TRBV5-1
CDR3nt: TGCGCCAGCAGTCTCGAGGGGCTATACTACGAGCAGTACTTC
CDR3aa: CASSLEGLYYEQYF

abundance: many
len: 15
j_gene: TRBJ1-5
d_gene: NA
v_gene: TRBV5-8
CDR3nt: TGTGCCAGCAGCTTGGCCCCGGGTTCTAATCAGCCCCAGCATTTT
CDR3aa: CASSLAPGSNQPQHF

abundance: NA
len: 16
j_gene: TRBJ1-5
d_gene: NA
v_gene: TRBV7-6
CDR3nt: TGTGCCAGCAGCTTATTTAAGTCTTATAGCAATCAGCCCCAGCATTTT
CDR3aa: CASSLFKSYSNQPQHF

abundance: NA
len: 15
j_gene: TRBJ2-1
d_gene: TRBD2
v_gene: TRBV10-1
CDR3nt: TGCGCCAGCAGCCAGAGCGGGGGCTCCTACAATGAGAAGTTCTTC
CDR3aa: CASSQSGGSYNEKFF

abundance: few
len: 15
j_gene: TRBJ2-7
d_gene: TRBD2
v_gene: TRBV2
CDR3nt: TGTGCCAGCAAAGCGGGACTAGCGGGGGAGTACGAGCAGTACTTC
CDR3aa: CASKAGLAGEYEQYF

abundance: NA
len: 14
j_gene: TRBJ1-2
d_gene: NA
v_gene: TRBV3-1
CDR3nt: TGTGCCAGCAGCCAAGAAGGTTTTTCCTATGGCTACACCTTC
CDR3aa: CASSQEGFSYGYTF

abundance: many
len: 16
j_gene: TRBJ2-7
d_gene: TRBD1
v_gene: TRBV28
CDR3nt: TGTGCCAGCAGTTTATGGGGGACAGGGGGTTTTTACGAGCAGTACTTC
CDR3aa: CASSLWGTGGFYEQYF

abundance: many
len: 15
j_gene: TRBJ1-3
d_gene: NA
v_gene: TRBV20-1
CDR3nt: TGCAGTGCTAGAGACCCGCGCCCTTCTGGAAACACCATATATTTT
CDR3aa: CSARDPRPSGNTIYF

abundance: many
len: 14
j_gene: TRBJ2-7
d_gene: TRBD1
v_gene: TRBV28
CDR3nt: TGTGCCAGCAGCATAACCGGGACAGGGGTCGAGCAGTACTTC
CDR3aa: CASSITGTGVEQYF

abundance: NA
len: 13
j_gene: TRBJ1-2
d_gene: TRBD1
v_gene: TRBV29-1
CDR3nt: TGCAGCGTCGAACCAGGGGGCTACTATGGCTACACCTTC
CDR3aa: CSVEPGGYYGYTF

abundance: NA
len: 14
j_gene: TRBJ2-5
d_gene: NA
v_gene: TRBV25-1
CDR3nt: TGTGCCAGCAGTGCTGGGGGACGGATAGAGACCCAGTACTTC
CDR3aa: CASSAGGRIETQYF

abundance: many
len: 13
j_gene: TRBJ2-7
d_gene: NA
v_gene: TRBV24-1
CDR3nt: TGTGCCACCAGTGACCCGGGGACGGTCGAGCAGTACTTC
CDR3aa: CATSDPGTVEQYF

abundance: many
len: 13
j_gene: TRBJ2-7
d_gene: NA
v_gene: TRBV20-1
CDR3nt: TGCAGTGCTAGCCCGGACGCCGCCTACGAGCAGTACTTC
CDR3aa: CSASPDAAYEQYF

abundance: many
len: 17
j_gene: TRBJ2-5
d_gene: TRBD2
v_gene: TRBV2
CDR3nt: TGTGCCAGCAGACTGGGGACTAGCGGGGGTACCCAAGAGACCCAGTACTTC
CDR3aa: CASRLGTSGGTQETQYF

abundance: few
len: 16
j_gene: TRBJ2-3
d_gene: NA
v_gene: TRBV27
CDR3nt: TGTGCCAGCAGGGGGGAAGGGGGGTGGGAGACAGATACGCAGTATTTT
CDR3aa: CASRGEGGWETDTQYF

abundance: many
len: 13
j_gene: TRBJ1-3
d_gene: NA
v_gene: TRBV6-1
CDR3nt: TGTGCCAGCAGCCGGTCGGTTGGGAACACCATATATTTT
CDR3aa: CASSRSVGNTIYF

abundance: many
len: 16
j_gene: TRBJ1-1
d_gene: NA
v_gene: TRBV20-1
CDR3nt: TGCAGTGCTGGGGTAGGGGACCAAGCTCGAAACACTGAAGCTTTCTTT
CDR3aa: CSAGVGDQARNTEAFF

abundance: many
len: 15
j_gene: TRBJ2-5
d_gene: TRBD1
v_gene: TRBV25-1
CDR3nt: TGTGCCAGCAGTGAATACTTAGGGACAGGAGAGACCCAGTACTTC
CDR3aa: CASSEYLGTGETQYF

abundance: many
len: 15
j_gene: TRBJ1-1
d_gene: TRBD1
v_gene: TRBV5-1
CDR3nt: TGCGCCAGCAGCCCGGGACAGGCGCAGAACACTGAAGCTTTCTTT
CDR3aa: CASSPGQAQNTEAFF

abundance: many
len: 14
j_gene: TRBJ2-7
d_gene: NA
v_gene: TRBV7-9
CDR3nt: TGTGCCAGCAGCTTTGACAGATCCTCCTACGAGCAGTACTTC
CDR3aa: CASSFDRSSYEQYF

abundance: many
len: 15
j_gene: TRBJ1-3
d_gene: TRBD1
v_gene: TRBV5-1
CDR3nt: TGCGCCAGCAGCTTCGGGACAGGAGAGGGAAACACCATATATTTT
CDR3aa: CASSFGTGEGNTIYF

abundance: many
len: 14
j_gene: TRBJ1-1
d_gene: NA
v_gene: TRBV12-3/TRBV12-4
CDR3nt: TGTGCCAGCCGCTACGACCTCGTGGGGCCTGAAGCTTTCTTT
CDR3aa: CASRYDLVGPEAFF

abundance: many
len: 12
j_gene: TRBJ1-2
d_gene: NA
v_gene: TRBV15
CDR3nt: TGTGCCACCAGCCCCGGGGGGGTTGGCTACACCTTC
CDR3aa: CATSPGGVGYTF